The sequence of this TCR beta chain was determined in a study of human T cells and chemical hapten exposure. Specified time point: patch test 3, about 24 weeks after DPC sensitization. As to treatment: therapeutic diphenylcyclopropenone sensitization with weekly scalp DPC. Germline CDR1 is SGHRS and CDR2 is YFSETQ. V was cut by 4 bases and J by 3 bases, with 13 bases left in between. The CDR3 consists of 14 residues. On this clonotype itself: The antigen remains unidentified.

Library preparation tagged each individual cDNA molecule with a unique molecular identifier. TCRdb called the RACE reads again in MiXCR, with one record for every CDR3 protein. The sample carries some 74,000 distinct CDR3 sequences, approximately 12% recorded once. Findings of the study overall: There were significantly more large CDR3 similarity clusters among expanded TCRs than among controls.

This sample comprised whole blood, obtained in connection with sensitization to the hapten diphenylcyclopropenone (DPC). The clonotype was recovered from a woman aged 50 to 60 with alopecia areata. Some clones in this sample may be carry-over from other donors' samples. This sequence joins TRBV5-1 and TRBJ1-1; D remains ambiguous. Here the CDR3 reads CASSPRGVDTEAFF. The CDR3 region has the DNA TGCGCCAGCAGCCCGCGCGGGGTCGACACTGAAGCTTTCTTT.